This T cell receptor beta chain derives from a study of OX40 agonist ivuxolimab in advanced cancers. On this clone: The target antigen is unknown.

Study-level results: CD4+ T cells averaged fewer expanded clones than CD8+ T cells.

Repertoires were generated with immunoSEQ multiplex PCR, while TCRdb's copy carries only in-frame clones and drops some. Of about 36,000 clones listed, just under 75% are singletons. Germline V CDR1 and CDR2: MGHRA, YSYEKL. After removal of 1 base from V and 3 bases from J, the junction contained 3 bases not matched to a gene. This CDR3 contains 15 residues. Sequenced here: CD4+ or CD8+ T cells sorted from blood, sampled in a trial of the OX40 agonist ivuxolimab. The sequence was collected from an adult with an advanced solid tumor such as melanoma, head and neck, liver or kidney cancer. The gene calls are TRBV4-1 and TRBJ2-3, with 8 positions matching TRBD1. The CDR3 spells CASSQVQGATDTQYF. The CDR3 region has the DNA TGCGCCAGCAGCCAAGTGCAGGGGGCAACAGATACGCAGTATTTT.